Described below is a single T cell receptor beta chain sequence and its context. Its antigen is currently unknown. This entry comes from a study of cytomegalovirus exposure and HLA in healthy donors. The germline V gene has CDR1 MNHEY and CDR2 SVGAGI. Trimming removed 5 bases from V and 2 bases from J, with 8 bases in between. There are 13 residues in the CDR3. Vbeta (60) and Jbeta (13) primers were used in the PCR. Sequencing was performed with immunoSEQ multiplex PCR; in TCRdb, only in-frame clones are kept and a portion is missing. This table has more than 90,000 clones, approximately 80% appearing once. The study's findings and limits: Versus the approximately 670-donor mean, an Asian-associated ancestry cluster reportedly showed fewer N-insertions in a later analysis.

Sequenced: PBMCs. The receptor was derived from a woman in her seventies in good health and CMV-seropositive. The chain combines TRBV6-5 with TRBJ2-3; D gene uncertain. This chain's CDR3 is CASSPANTDTQYF. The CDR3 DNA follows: TGTGCCAGCAGTCCAGCGAACACAGATACGCAGTATTTT.